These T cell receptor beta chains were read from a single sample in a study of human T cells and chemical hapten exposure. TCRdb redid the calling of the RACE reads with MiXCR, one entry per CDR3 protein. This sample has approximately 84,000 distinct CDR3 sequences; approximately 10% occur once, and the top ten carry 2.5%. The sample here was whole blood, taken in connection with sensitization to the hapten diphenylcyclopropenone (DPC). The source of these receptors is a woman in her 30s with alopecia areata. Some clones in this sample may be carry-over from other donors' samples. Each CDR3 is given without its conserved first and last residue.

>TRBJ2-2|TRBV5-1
ASSLVVGSKSGELF
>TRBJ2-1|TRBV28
ASSLALHEQF
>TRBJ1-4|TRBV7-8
ASSLGQGEEKLF
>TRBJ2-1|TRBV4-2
ASSQPTGFNEQF
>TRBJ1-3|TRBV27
ASSFANGNTIY
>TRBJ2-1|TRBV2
ASSLSGLAPNNEQF
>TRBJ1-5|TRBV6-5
ASSLTGLQPQH
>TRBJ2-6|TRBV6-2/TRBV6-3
ASNEATGGTGANVLT
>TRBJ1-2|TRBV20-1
SASLPGGGYGYT
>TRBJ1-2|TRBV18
ASSPPQGGYGYT
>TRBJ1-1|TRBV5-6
ASSPPDRAGLGTEAF
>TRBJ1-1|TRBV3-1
ASNDGGVWTEAF
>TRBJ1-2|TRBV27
ASSWGRVGRYT
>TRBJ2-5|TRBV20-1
SAPTRLAGSQETQY
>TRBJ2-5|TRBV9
ASSPRTFGSGGQETQY
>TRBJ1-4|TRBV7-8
ASSAYRSTNEKLF
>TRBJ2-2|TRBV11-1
ASSLRASGVDTGELF
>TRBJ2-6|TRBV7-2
ASSRRVQSSGANVLT
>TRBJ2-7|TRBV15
ATSKGYEQY
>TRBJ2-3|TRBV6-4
ASSPGTSDTDTQY
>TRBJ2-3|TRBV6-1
ASSEADTQY
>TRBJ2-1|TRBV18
ASSPPTGLAGVGNEQF
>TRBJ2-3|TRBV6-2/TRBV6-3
ASSYPGTSTDTQY
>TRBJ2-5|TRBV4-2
ASSQLGLAGPGSQY
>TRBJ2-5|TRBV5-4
ASSSDRAETQY
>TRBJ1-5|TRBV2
ASSSQGNNQPQH
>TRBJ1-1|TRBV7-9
ASSTSPTGSTEAF
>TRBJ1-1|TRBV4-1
ASSQDWGTTEAF
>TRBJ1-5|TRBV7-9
AIPAGDGSNQPQH
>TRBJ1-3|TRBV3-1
ASRADRASGNTIY
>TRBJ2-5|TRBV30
AWGSGGPKTQY
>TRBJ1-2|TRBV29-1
SVGSPEYGYT
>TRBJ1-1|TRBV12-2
ASRLNFRHFGKVNTEAF
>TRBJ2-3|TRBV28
ASRWGRASDTQY
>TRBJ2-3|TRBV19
ASSSQRDTQY
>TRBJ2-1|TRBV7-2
ASSLASGRNEQF
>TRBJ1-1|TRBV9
ASSTQGNTEAF